The clone carrying this TCR beta chain was counted a single time. This CDR3 contains 13 residues. Trimming took off 4 bases at V and 4 bases at J, with 8 bases between the two ends. This sample is part of a study of blood T cell repertoires in COVID-19. Study-level background: T cells, B-cell-depleted T cells, or PBMCs supplied cDNA or gDNA.

Only in-frame clones appear in the TCRdb table, and some are missing; sequencing was by immunoSEQ multiplex PCR. The profile shows around 140,000 clones, about four fifths of them singletons. This clonotype was obtained from a human donor in a cohort sampled during active COVID-19. The material sequenced was peripheral blood. The chain links TRBV12-3 or TRBV12-4 to TRBJ1-5; D not certain. CDR3 sequence reads: CASSSRDNQPQHF. The CDR3 DNA reads as TGTGCCAGCAGTTCGAGGGATAATCAGCCCCAGCATTTT.